Below, 28 T cell receptor beta chains from the same sample are listed, as sequenced in a study of shared clonotypes between healthy human individuals. The repertoire was sequenced with immunoSEQ multiplex PCR; TCRdb's copy has only in-frame clones and lacks some. Of approximately 2,000,000 clones listed, around 95% were seen once; the top ten hold around 1.8%. Naive CD8 cells, CD45RO-negative and positively selected for CCR7, excluded terminally differentiated effector memory CD45RA+ cells. Sequencing used naive CD8+ T cells from PBMCs. All receptors derive from a young man in good health. Some clones in this sample may be carry-over from other donors' samples.

The V and J genes are TRBV2 and TRBJ2-3; the D is unclear. V lost 4 bases and J lost 1, with 12 bases in between. This CDR3 spans 15 amino acids. Germline V gives CDR1 SNHLY, CDR2 FYNNEI. CDR3 nucleotide sequence: TGTGCCAGCAGTGTGTTGGGGTTGGGCACAGATACGCAGTATTTT. It translates to CASSVLGLGTDTQYF.

This clone appeared a single time. In nucleotides, the CDR3 is TGTGCCAGCAGGTCCGAGATAGGACGGAGGGAAAAACTGTTTTTT. Translating gives CASRSEIGRREKLFF. The genes are TRBV11-3 and TRBJ1-4; no clear D. The CDR3 loop spans 15 amino acids. Trimming cost V 6 bases and J 8 bases, with 19 bases left between them. Germline lookup yields CDR1 SGHNT and CDR2 YENEEA.

The J gene is TRBJ2-3, the V gene TRBV2; either TRBD1 or TRBD2 may fit D (6 bases each). This CDR3 spans 15 amino acids. Germline V gives CDR1 SNHLY, CDR2 FYNNEI. The V gene lost 3 bases and the J gene lost 4 bases, with 14 bases spanning the gap. Written as DNA, the CDR3 is TGTGCCAGCAGTGACGGGGGCGAGGGCCCAGATACGCAGTATTTT. This sequence encodes CASSDGGEGPDTQYF.

This chain connects TRBV4-1 to TRBJ2-2, with 11 bases lining up with TRBD2. V shed 0 bases and J 6 bases; nucleotides not matched to a gene: 6. The CDR3 has 17 amino acids. The V gene's germline CDR1 is MGHRA and CDR2 YSYEKL. CDR3 coding DNA: TGCGCCAGCAGCCAAGATTTGCGTAGCGGGAGGGCCGGGGAGCTGTTTTTT. Protein: CASSQDLRSGRAGELFF.

The chain joins TRBV28 to TRBJ2-5, with TRBD2 as a possible D gene (6 bases). The germline gives CDR1 MDHEN, CDR2 SYDVKM. Deletions cut 5 bases from V and 0 bases from J, with 16 bases between. There are 16 residues in the CDR3. CDR3 coding DNA: TGTGCCAGCAGTCTGAGACTAGAGACGAACCAAGAGACCCAGTACTTC. As protein: CASSLRLETNQETQYF.

As concerns this clone: Within the sample, other DNA sequences also encode this same CDR3. The gene calls are TRBV5-4 and TRBJ2-7, with a weak D call TRBD2 (5 bases). Trimming removed 4 bases from V and 0 bases from J, with 11 bases in between. There are 14 residues in the CDR3. Germline V gene data show CDR1 as SGHNT and CDR2 as YYREEE (reference sequence). The CDR3 loop reads CASSLDRGSYEQYF. The CDR3, as DNA: TGTGCCAGCAGCCTGGACCGGGGCTCCTACGAGCAGTACTTC.

In DNA, the CDR3 is TGTGCCAGCAGCTTAGGGACGACGGGCGCTGAAGCTTTCTTT. Its translation: CASSLGTTGAEAFF. This chain links TRBV7-8 with TRBJ1-1; the D is unclear. With 1 base removed from V and 6 bases from J, the gap between germline ends came to 12 bases. The germline V gene has CDR1 SGHVS and CDR2 FQNEAQ. CDR3 length equals 14 residues. Variable domain in full (rest from reference TRBV7-8 and TRBJ1-1): GAGVSQSPRYKVAKRGQDVALRCDPISGHVSLFWYQQALGQGPEFLTYFQNEAQLDKSGLPSDRFFAERPEGSVSTLKIQRTQQEDSAVYLCASSLGTTGAEAFFGQGTRLTVV.

V and J are TRBV4-1 and TRBJ2-1; 9 bases agree with TRBD2. Germline CDR1 and CDR2: MGHRA and YSYEKL. J was trimmed by 8 bases and V by 1 base; bases with no gene match: 6. CDR3 length: 15 amino acids. CDR3 sequence reads: CASSQVFSGSDEQFF. The CDR3 DNA reads as TGCGCCAGCAGCCAAGTGTTTAGCGGGAGTGATGAGCAGTTCTTC.

The V and J genes are TRBV10-2 and TRBJ1-2; 11 bases match TRBD1. Germline-derived CDR1 and CDR2 are WSHSY and SAAADI. This CDR3 comprises 14 residues. J lost 2 bases, V lost 8 bases, and 4 bases had no gene match. The CDR3 DNA reads as TGCGCCAGCTGGACAGGGGGCGACAACTATGGCTACACCTTC. Translation gives CASWTGGDNYGYTF.

V usage is TRBV6-5 and J usage is TRBJ1-2; a possible D gene is TRBD1 (5 bases). CDR1 is MNHEY and CDR2 is SVGAGI in the germline V gene. V lost 8 bases to trimming and J lost 5 bases, with 9 bases between them. The CDR3 is 11 amino acids. CDR3 sequence: CASGTGYGYTF. CDR3 DNA: TGTGCCAGCGGGACCGGTTATGGCTACACCTTC.

Comments on this clone: The same CDR3 arises from other DNA sequences in this sample as well. The genes are TRBV28 and TRBJ1-5; 9 bases are shared with TRBD1. In germline, CDR1 is MDHEN, CDR2 SYDVKM. Losses at the gene ends were 4 bases for V and 7 bases for J; bases not matched to a gene: 5. The CDR3 spans 14 residues. CDR3 DNA: TGTGCCAGCAGTTCTACAGGGGGCGGCCAGCCCCAGCATTTT. This gives the protein CASSSTGGGQPQHF.

The V call is TRBV27, the J call TRBJ2-7, with D possibly matching TRBD2 (5 bases). V was clipped by 5 bases and J by 2 bases, with 19 bases between them. Germline V CDR1 and CDR2: MNHEY, SMNVEV (reference sequence). The CDR3 is made up of 16 amino acids. The CDR3 bases are TGTGCCAGCAGTCCCTCAAGCGGAGCGGCTACCTACGAGCAGTACTTC. Translation gives CASSPSSGAATYEQYF.

The chain is built from TRBV4-1 and TRBJ1-2, with unresolved D. V was trimmed by 6 bases and J by 3 bases, leaving 5 bases between them. The CDR3 has 11 amino acids. Germline values: CDR1 MGHRA, CDR2 YSYEKL. The CDR3 here is CASRQDYGYTF. Here the CDR3 DNA reads TGCGCCAGCAGGCAGGACTATGGCTACACCTTC.

The chain uses TRBV10-2 and TRBJ2-3; 11 nucleotides agree with TRBD2. J gave up 1 base and V 5 bases, and 2 bases lay outside the gene matches. Germline lookup yields CDR1 WSHSY and CDR2 SAAADI. The CDR3 sequence is 15 residues long. In DNA form, the CDR3 reads TGCGCCAGCAGTACTAGCGGGAGTGGCACAGATACGCAGTATTTT. Translation: CASSTSGSGTDTQYF.

This chain links TRBV7-2 with TRBJ1-5; D gene ambiguous. Trimming removed 1 base from V and 3 bases from J, with 10 bases in between. Germline V gene lookup returns CDR1 SGHTA and CDR2 FQGNSA. The CDR3 is 15 amino acids. CDR3 amino acids: CASSLDGGYNQPQHF. CDR3 sequence (DNA): TGTGCCAGCAGCTTAGACGGCGGTTACAATCAGCCCCAGCATTTT. Full variable domain (remainder filled in from reference TRBV7-2 and TRBJ1-5): GAGVSQSPSNKVTEKGKDVELRCDPISGHTALYWYRQSLGQGLEFLIYFQGNSAPDKSGLPSDRFSAERTGGSVSTLTIQRTQQEDSAVYLCASSLDGGYNQPQHFGDGTRLSIL.

This chain uses TRBV4-1 with TRBJ1-5; D not certain. Trimming cost V 0 bases and J 9 bases, with 15 bases left between them. The germline V gene has CDR1 MGHRA and CDR2 YSYEKL. The CDR3 loop spans 15 amino acids. The chain's CDR3 is CASSQDLGRAPPQHF. For the CDR3, the DNA is TGCGCCAGCAGCCAAGATCTCGGGCGGGCCCCGCCCCAGCATTTT.

V is TRBV7-6 and J is TRBJ2-7; 9 positions agree with TRBD2. The CDR3 is 18 residues long. The germline gives CDR1 SGHVS, CDR2 FNYEAQ. Trimming at V came to 4 bases and at J to 0 bases, leaving 13 bases not matched to a gene. CDR3 loop: CASSYGLAGERSSYEQYF. The CDR3 DNA reads TGTGCCAGCAGCTATGGATTAGCGGGAGAGCGAAGCTCCTACGAGCAGTACTTC.

J is TRBJ2-1 and V is TRBV27, with 8 bases lining up with TRBD1. V shed 7 bases, J shed 2 bases, and the junction held 4 bases outside the gene matches. This CDR3 has 14 amino acids. Germline V gives CDR1 MNHEY, CDR2 SMNVEV (reference sequence). Here the CDR3 DNA reads TGTGCCAGCACCCAGACAGGGGCCTACAATGAGCAGTTCTTC. Residues: CASTQTGAYNEQFF.

The V call is TRBV5-6, the J call TRBJ1-2; 9 nucleotides match TRBD1. Trimming at V came to 0 bases and at J to 4 bases, leaving 4 bases not matched to a gene. CDR3 length: 15 amino acids. Germline loops: CDR1 SGHDT, CDR2 YYEEEE. The chain's CDR3 is CASSLAWGQGYGYTF. In DNA form, the CDR3 reads TGTGCCAGCAGCTTGGCCTGGGGACAGGGCTATGGCTACACCTTC. Together with reference TRBV5-6 and TRBJ1-2, the CDR3 gives the full variable domain: DAGVTQSPTHLIKTRGQQVTLRCSPKSGHDTVSWYQQALGQGPQFIFQYYEEEERQRGNFPDRFSGHQFPNYSSELNVNALLLGDSALYLCASSLAWGQGYGYTFGSGTRLTVV.

This chain links TRBV5-1 with TRBJ2-7; weak D call: TRBD2 (5 bases). Trimming cost V 4 bases and J 7 bases, with 18 bases left between them. Germline CDR1 and CDR2: SGHRS and YFSETQ. The CDR3 sequence is 14 residues long. The DNA of the CDR3 is TGCGCCAGCAGCCCGCGGACGGTGGGGAGTGAGCAGTACTTC. Its translation is CASSPRTVGSEQYF.

The chain employs TRBV2 and TRBJ1-4; 7 bases line up with TRBD1. This CDR3 comprises 15 residues. CDR1 and CDR2 (germline): SNHLY, FYNNEI. The J segment lost 0 bases and the V segment lost 6 bases, leaving 4 bases of the junction unmatched. This CDR3 is CASRPTGATNEKLFF. Here the CDR3 DNA reads TGTGCCAGCAGACCTACAGGGGCAACTAATGAAAAACTGTTTTTT.

This chain joins TRBV25-1 and TRBJ2-1, with 7 bases aligning to TRBD1. The germline V gene encodes CDR1 MGHDK and CDR2 SYGVNS. The CDR3 has 14 residues. Trimming at V came to 3 bases and at J to 8 bases, leaving 7 bases not matched to a gene. The CDR3 sequence: CASSEGQIFHEQFF. DNA of the CDR3: TGTGCCAGCAGTGAGGGACAGATCTTCCATGAGCAGTTCTTC.

This clone was recorded a few times. The rearrangement links TRBV6-1 to TRBJ2-2; D is uncertain. In germline, CDR1 is MNHNS, CDR2 SASEGT. The germline V and J ends were trimmed by 4 bases and 0 bases, with 6 bases remaining between them. The CDR3 is made up of 14 amino acids. CDR3 in amino acids: CASSVAANTGELFF. The CDR3 DNA sequence: TGTGCCAGCAGTGTGGCGGCGAACACCGGGGAGCTGTTTTTT.

The V and J genes are TRBV4-1 and TRBJ2-2; 7 positions agree with TRBD1. CDR1 MGHRA and CDR2 YSYEKL come from the germline V gene. V dropped 9 bases and J dropped 0; count of bases not matched to a gene: 4. The CDR3 consists of 14 residues. The chain's CDR3 is CASTQGANTGELFF. Here the CDR3 DNA reads TGCGCCAGTACGCAGGGGGCGAACACCGGGGAGCTGTTTTTT.

In its sample, this clone was seen a few times. This sequence joins TRBV9 and TRBJ1-5; tentatively, D is TRBD1 (5 bases). CDR1 and CDR2 (germline): SGDLS, YYNGEE. The V end lost 4 bases, the J end lost 1 base, and 12 bases lay between the germline ends. The CDR3 length is 15 residues. In nucleotides, the CDR3 is TGTGCCAGCAGCCTAACGACAGCCAGCAATCAGCCCCAGCATTTT. Protein product: CASSLTTASNQPQHF.

This sequence joins TRBV7-8 and TRBJ2-2, with D possibly TRBD2 on 6 matching bases. Germline CDR1 and CDR2: SGHVS and FQNEAQ. The germline V and J ends were trimmed by 1 base and 2 bases, with 11 bases remaining between them. CDR3 length equals 16 residues. The CDR3 protein is CASSLELATNTGELFF. The CDR3 nucleotides read TGTGCCAGCAGCTTAGAGCTAGCGACAAACACCGGGGAGCTGTTTTTT.

The V and J genes are TRBV7-2 and TRBJ1-5; no firm D call. The CDR3 extends over 15 amino acids. V shed 0 bases and J shed 7 bases, with 13 bases lying between them. Germline CDR1 SGHTA, CDR2 FQGNSA. This CDR3 is CASSLAAAGGQPQHF. In DNA form, the CDR3 reads TGTGCCAGCAGCTTAGCAGCGGCTGGTGGGCAGCCCCAGCATTTT.

V usage is TRBV13 and J usage is TRBJ2-1, with TRBD2 identical over 9 bases. The CDR3 totals 16 residues. Germline V lookup: CDR1 PRHDT, CDR2 FYEKMQ (reference sequence). Trimming cost V 0 bases and J 4 bases; bases outside gene matches: 4. The CDR3 bases are TGTGCCAGCAGCTTAGGTAGCGGGAGTTGGTACAATGAGCAGTTCTTC. Amino acid sequence: CASSLGSGSWYNEQFF.